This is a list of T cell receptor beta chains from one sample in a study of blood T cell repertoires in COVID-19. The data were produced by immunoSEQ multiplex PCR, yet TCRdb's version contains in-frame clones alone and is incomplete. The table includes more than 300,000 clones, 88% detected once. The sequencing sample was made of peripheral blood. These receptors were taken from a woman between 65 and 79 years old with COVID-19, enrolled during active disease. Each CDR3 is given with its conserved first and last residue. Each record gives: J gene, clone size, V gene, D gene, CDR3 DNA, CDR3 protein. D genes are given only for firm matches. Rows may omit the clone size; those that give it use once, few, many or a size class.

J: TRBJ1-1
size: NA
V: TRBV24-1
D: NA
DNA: TGTGCCACCAGTGACCCGGGGACTGAAGCTTTCTTT
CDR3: CATSDPGTEAFF

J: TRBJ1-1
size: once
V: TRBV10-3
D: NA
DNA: TGTGCCTCAAGCTATTCAGGGGCCCTGAACACTGAAGCTTTCTTT
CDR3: CASSYSGALNTEAFF

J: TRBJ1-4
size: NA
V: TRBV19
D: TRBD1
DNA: TGTGCCAGTACGAGGACAGGGTCGGGAAAACTGTTTTTT
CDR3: CASTRTGSGKLFF

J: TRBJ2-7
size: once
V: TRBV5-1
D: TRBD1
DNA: TGCGCCAGCAGCTTGGCCGGGGGACAGGGGTACTACGAGCAGTACTTC
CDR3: CASSLAGGQGYYEQYF

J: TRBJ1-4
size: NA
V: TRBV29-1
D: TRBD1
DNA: TGCAGCGTTGTCTACCGCCCGGGACAGGGAAATGAAAAACTGTTTTTT
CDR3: CSVVYRPGQGNEKLFF

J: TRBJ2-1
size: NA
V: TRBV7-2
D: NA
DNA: TGTGCCAGCAGCTTATTTCGGGGAGGAACCAATGAGCAGTTCTTC
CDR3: CASSLFRGGTNEQFF

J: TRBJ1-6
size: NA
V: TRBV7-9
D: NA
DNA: TGTGCCAGCAGCTTACCCGTAATGAATTCACCCCTCCACTTT
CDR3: CASSLPVMNSPLHF

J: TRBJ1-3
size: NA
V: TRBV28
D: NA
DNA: TGTGCCACCTCAAGGGGCAGCTCTGGAAACACCATATATTTT
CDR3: CATSRGSSGNTIYF

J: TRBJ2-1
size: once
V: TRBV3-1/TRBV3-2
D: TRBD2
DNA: TGTGCCAGCAGCCAGGGAAGCGGGGGGGCTTACAATGAGCAGTTCTTC
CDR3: CASSQGSGGAYNEQFF

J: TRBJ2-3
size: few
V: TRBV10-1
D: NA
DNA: TGCGCCAGCAGTGAGCCCGACAGGGGGGCTAGCGGGGCATACACAGATACGCAGTATTTT
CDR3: CASSEPDRGASGAYTDTQYF

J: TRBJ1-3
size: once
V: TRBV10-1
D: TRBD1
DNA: TGCGCCAGCACGAATAGGGGGCTTGGAAACACCATATATTTT
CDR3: CASTNRGLGNTIYF

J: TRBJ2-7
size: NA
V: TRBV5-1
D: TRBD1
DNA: TGCGCCAGCGGGATGGACAGGACCTACGAGCAGTACTTC
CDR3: CASGMDRTYEQYF

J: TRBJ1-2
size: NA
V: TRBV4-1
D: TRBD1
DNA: TGCGCCAGCAGCCAACCCTCGGGACAGTATGGCTACACCTTC
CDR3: CASSQPSGQYGYTF

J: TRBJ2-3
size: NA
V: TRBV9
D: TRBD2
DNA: TGTGCCAGCAGCGTCCGGACTAGCGGGGGTCCTAGCACAGATACGCAGTATTTT
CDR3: CASSVRTSGGPSTDTQYF

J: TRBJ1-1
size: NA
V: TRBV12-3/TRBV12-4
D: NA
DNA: TGTGCCAGCAGCAACGGGGTCACTGAAGCTTTCTTT
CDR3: CASSNGVTEAFF

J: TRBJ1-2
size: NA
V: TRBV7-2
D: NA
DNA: TGTGCCAGCAGCTTAGAACAGGACTATGGCTACACCTTC
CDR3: CASSLEQDYGYTF

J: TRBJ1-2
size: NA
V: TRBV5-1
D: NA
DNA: TGCGCCAGCAGCTTGGTTGTGGCAGGGATACATTATGGCTACACCTTC
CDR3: CASSLVVAGIHYGYTF

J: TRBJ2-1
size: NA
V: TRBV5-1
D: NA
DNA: TGCGCCAGCAGCTTGGGGGGGCCCCCTAACAATGAGCAGTTCTTC
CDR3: CASSLGGPPNNEQFF

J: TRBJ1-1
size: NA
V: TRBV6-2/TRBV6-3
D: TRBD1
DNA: TGTGCCAGCAGTTCCACAGGGGATTGGGAAACTGAAGCTTTCTTT
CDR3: CASSSTGDWETEAFF

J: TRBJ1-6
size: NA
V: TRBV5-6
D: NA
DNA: TGTGCCAGCAGCCCCCTAGGAGCTAGTAATTCACCCCTCCACTTT
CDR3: CASSPLGASNSPLHF

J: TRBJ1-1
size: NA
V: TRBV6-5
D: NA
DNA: TGTGCCAGCAGTTACTCGTGGGGGCGGGCGAACACTGAAGCTTTCTTT
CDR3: CASSYSWGRANTEAFF

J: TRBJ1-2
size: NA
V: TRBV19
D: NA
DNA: TGTGCCAGCGCGGAGGACAGCTACTATGGCTACACCTTC
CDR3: CASAEDSYYGYTF

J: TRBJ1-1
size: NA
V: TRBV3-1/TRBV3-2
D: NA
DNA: TGTGCCAGCAGCCAAGATCTGTTGGGCAGTTTGAACACTGAAGCTTTCTTT
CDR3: CASSQDLLGSLNTEAFF

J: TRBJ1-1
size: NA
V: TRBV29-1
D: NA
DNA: TGCAGCGCCGCTGGCAGCGAAACTGAAGCTTTCTTT
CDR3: CSAAGSETEAFF

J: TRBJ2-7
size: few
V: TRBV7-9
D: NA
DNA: TGTGCCAGCAGCTTAGCTGGCTTCTACGAGCAGTACTTC
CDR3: CASSLAGFYEQYF

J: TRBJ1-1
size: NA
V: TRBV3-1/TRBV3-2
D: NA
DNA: TGTGCCAGCAGCCAAGATTGGGGCAGTATGAACACTGAAGCTTTCTTT
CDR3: CASSQDWGSMNTEAFF

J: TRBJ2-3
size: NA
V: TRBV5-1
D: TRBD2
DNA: TGCGCCAGCAGCTTGCCTACCGCGGGGGTCAGCACAGATACGCAGTATTTT
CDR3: CASSLPTAGVSTDTQYF

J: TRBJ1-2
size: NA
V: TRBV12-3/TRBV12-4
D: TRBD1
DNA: TGTGCCAGCAGTATTACAGGGGTTGGCTACACCTTC
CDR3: CASSITGVGYTF

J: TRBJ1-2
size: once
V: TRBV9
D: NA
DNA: TGTGCCAGCAGCCATGGGAGTGGCTACACCTTC
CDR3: CASSHGSGYTF